This TCR beta chain was recorded in a study of CD8 T cells in ankylosing spondylitis. About this clonotype itself: What it binds is unknown.

V lost 8 bases and J 4 bases, leaving 18 bases between the germline ends. The CDR3 is 14 amino acids. CDR1 SEHNR and CDR2 FQNEAQ come from the germline V gene (reference sequence). The study's findings and limits: Reported data indicate significant enrichment of disease-linked clones within matched ankylosing spondylitis synovial fluid. Seemingly distinctive of ankylosing spondylitis blood was a TCR beta motif formed by eight highly homologous variants. Within peripheral blood, clones linked to disease were CD8+ and relatively rare.

Quantitative barcoded 5'-RACE was used to prepare TCR beta libraries. Using its own MiXCR run on the 5' RACE reads, TCRdb lists one record per CDR3 protein. Altogether about 750,000 distinct CDR3 sequences are present, around 20% being singletons, with the ten largest covering around 20%. The receptor's source is a male donor with ankylosing spondylitis. The rearrangement uses TRBV7-9 and TRBJ2-7; TRBD1 or TRBD2 may be the D gene (5 bases each). The sample taken for sequencing was blood, either unsorted or a sorted T cell fraction (not recorded which). The CDR3 DNA follows: TGTGCCAGCGGGGTTCGGGGACGGTGGTACGAGCAGTACTTC. Its translation: CASGVRGRWYEQYF.